Listed here are 7 T cell receptor beta chains from one sample, sequenced in a study of cytomegalovirus exposure and HLA in healthy donors. In the PCR, 60 Vbeta and 13 Jbeta primers were used. The assay was immunoSEQ multiplex PCR, and TCRdb's table has in-frame clones only and misses some. The sample lists roughly 160,000 clones, 79% seen once, with 2% to 2.5% in the top ten. Sample: PBMCs. These receptors came from a man aged 35 to 55 in good health and CMV-seronegative.

The rearrangement joins TRBV28 to TRBJ2-3; D is possibly TRBD2 (5 bases). Trimming took off 4 bases at V and 4 bases at J, with 9 bases between the two ends. CDR3 length: 13 amino acids. Per germline, CDR1 MDHEN and CDR2 SYDVKM. Written as DNA, the CDR3 is TGTGCCAGCAGTTCGCTAGCCGCAGATACGCAGTATTTT. Its protein product is CASSSLAADTQYF.

This clone has only a few counts. V gene TRBV19 combines with J gene TRBJ1-1, with 7 nucleotides matching TRBD1. V trimming: 5 bases; J trimming: 1 base; junction bases outside the gene matches: 7. There are 15 residues in the CDR3. Per germline, CDR1 LNHDA and CDR2 SQIVND (reference sequence). The CDR3 sequence is CASSVWTGQNTEAFF. The DNA for the CDR3 is TGTGCCAGTAGTGTTTGGACAGGCCAGAACACTGAAGCTTTCTTT.

CDR3 bases: TGTGCCAGTAGTATATCGGTCCTAGCCAAAAACATTCAGTACTTC. As protein: CASSISVLAKNIQYF. The genes are TRBV19 and TRBJ2-4; D is unclear. The CDR3 loop spans 15 amino acids. Germline V CDR1 and CDR2: LNHDA, SQIVND (reference sequence). V lost 2 bases, J lost 0 bases, and 8 bases lay in between.

The CDR3 DNA sequence: TGTGCCAGCAGCTTGCACGGGGTTGGGGAGACCCAGTACTTC. It encodes CASSLHGVGETQYF. J is TRBJ2-5 and V is TRBV7-9, with D perhaps matching TRBD2 (5 bases). Per germline, CDR1 SEHNR and CDR2 FQNEAQ (reference sequence). The V gene lost 3 bases and the J gene lost 5 bases, with 13 bases spanning the gap. CDR3 size: 14 residues.

V gene TRBV11-1 combines with J gene TRBJ1-1; 9 bases line up with TRBD1. There are 15 residues in the CDR3. Germline CDR1 is SGHAT and CDR2 is FQDESV (reference sequence). V lost 5 bases to trimming and J lost 3 bases; unmatched junction nucleotides: 7. The CDR3 spells CASSMGDRAYTEAFF. The CDR3 DNA reads TGTGCCAGCAGCATGGGGGACAGGGCTTACACTGAAGCTTTCTTT.

The chain recombines TRBV5-1 with TRBJ2-1, with TRBD2 matching over 16 bases. Germline values: CDR1 SGHRS, CDR2 YFSETQ. The CDR3 is 16 amino acids. Losses at the gene ends were 4 bases for V and 6 bases for J; bases not matched to a gene: 4. CDR3 DNA sequence: TGCGCCAGCAGCGGCGGGACTAGCGGGAGGGCCAATGAGCAGTTCTTC. Translation: CASSGGTSGRANEQFF. The full variable domain, rest sourced from reference TRBV5-1 and TRBJ2-1, is KAGVTQTPRYLIKTRGQQVTLSCSPISGHRSVSWYQQTPGQGLQFLFEYFSETQRNKGNFPGRFSGRQFSNSRSEMNVSTLELGDSALYLCASSGGTSGRANEQFFGPGTRLTVL.

The gene calls are TRBV9 and TRBJ2-1; 7 nucleotides agree with TRBD2. With 3 bases clipped from V and 0 bases from J, the junction kept 0 bases outside the gene matches. Per germline, CDR1 SGDLS and CDR2 YYNGEE. The CDR3 runs 14 residues. The DNA of the CDR3 is TGTGCCAGCAGCGGCGGGAGCTCCTACAATGAGCAGTTCTTC. It yields the protein CASSGGSSYNEQFF.